The sequence of this T cell receptor beta chain was determined in a study of human T cells and chemical hapten exposure. Notes on the study in general: Counts of expanded TCRs at PT1 were positively correlated with patch test score. TCRs above 1 in 1000 frequency did not change with DPC sensitization.

Time point here: patch test 1, 2 weeks after DPC sensitization. Regarding treatment: therapeutic diphenylcyclopropenone sensitization with weekly scalp DPC. TCRdb redid the calling of the RACE reads with MiXCR, one entry per CDR3 protein. This sample has approximately 77,000 distinct CDR3 sequences, with approximately 8% found just once. This clonotype has at least ten counts. Its antigen is not identified. The receptor was derived from a woman aged 25 to 45 with alopecia areata. Some clones in this sample may be carry-over from other donors' samples. This specimen was whole blood, taken in connection with sensitization to the hapten diphenylcyclopropenone (DPC).

CDR3 nucleotide sequence: TGTGCCAGCAGTGTCCAGCGAGATACGCAGTATTTT. It translates to CASSVQRDTQYF. The rearrangement joins TRBV2 to TRBJ2-3, with D unresolved. The CDR3 is 12 amino acids. Germline V gene lookup returns CDR1 SNHLY and CDR2 FYNNEI. Trimming took 4 bases from V and 5 from J, leaving 7 bases between them. Complete variable domain (other parts from reference TRBV2 and TRBJ2-3): EPEVTQTPSHQVTQMGQEVILRCVPISNHLYFYWYRQILGQKVEFLVSFYNNEISEKSEIFDDQFSVERPDGSNFTLKIRSTKLEDSAMYFCASSVQRDTQYFGPGTRLTVL.